A selection of T cell receptor beta chains follows, all from one sample in a study of blood T cell repertoires in COVID-19. Clones were sequenced by immunoSEQ multiplex PCR, and TCRdb holds only the in-frame ones, with some missing. The sample lists some 140,000 clones, approximately 80% seen once, with 9.5% to 13% in the top ten. Material for sequencing was peripheral blood. The receptors were sampled from a woman in her sixties with COVID-19, enrolled during active disease. Each CDR3 is given with its conserved first and last residue. The D gene is left open where the match is weak. Clone sizes are given selectively: once, few, many, or a class where the clone is expanded.

- TRBJ1-5 - TRBV6-6 TGTGCCAGCAGTTATAACAGGGGCAATCAGCCCCAGCATTTT CASSYNRGNQPQHF
- TRBJ1-2 TRBD1 TRBV7-2 TGTGCCAGCAGCTCAGTGGGAACAGGGGGCGGAGGCTATGGCTACACCTTC CASSSVGTGGGGYGYTF
few TRBJ2-1 - TRBV5-4 TGTGCCAGCAGCTTTACGGGGGAGGCCTACAATGAGCAGTTCTTC CASSFTGEAYNEQFF
- TRBJ1-2 - TRBV6-6 TGTGCCAGCAGTTACTTGACAGAAAACTATGGCTACACCTTC CASSYLTENYGYTF
- TRBJ1-5 TRBD1 TRBV2 TGTGCCAGCCTTGGACAGGGAGGTTGGAATCAGCCCCAGCATTTT CASLGQGGWNQPQHF
- TRBJ2-7 TRBD1 TRBV30 TGTGCCTGGATTACGAGGGACAGGGGGTTGATGTACGAGCAGTACTTC CAWITRDRGLMYEQYF
- TRBJ2-2 TRBD1 TRBV7-3 TGTGCCAGCAGCCAGGACAGGGGCGACACCGGGGAGCTGTTTTTT CASSQDRGDTGELFF
- TRBJ1-5 - TRBV7-3 TGTGCCAGCAGCTTAAACTCGGGGCAGCCCCAGCATTTT CASSLNSGQPQHF
- TRBJ1-5 TRBD1 TRBV9 TGTGCCAGCAGCTCGGGACAGTCTAGCAATCAGCCCCAGCATTTT CASSSGQSSNQPQHF
- TRBJ2-7 TRBD2 TRBV7-8 TGTGCCAGCAGCTTAGAGATAGCGGGAGGCCTACCTTACGAGCAGTACTTC CASSLEIAGGLPYEQYF
- TRBJ2-2 TRBD1 TRBV3-1/TRBV3-2 TGTGCCAGCAGCAGCCAAGGGGTATTCGGACAGGGGGCCGGGGAGCTGTTTTTT CASSSQGVFGQGAGELFF
- TRBJ2-3 - TRBV12-3/TRBV12-4 TGTGCCAGCAGTTCCCGCGAGGATACGCAGTATTTT CASSSREDTQYF
- TRBJ1-1 - TRBV10-3 TGTGCCATCAGTGAGAACGGCGACTCGGAAGCTTTCTTT CAISENGDSEAFF
- TRBJ1-5 TRBD1 TRBV7-3 TGTGCCAGCAGCCTTACCCCGGGACAGGGACGTCAGCCCCAGCATTTT CASSLTPGQGRQPQHF
- TRBJ1-1 - TRBV2 TGTGCCAGCAGTGAGGGGCCGGGGGGCCGAACTGAAGCTTTCTTT CASSEGPGGRTEAFF
- TRBJ2-1 TRBD2 TRBV6-5 TGTGCCAGCAGCCTTCGGACTAGCGGGAGCGGTGAGCAGTTCTTC CASSLRTSGSGEQFF
- TRBJ1-2 - TRBV19 TGTGCCAGTAGTTGGGGACTTGACTATGGCTACACCTTC CASSWGLDYGYTF
- TRBJ1-2 - TRBV6-4 TGTGCCAGCACATTTTCAGCGGGCTCTCTCTATGGCTACACCTTC CASTFSAGSLYGYTF
- TRBJ1-6 - TRBV7-9 TGTGCCAGCAGCTCGGAGGTCACCGCCAATTCACCCCTCCACTTT CASSSEVTANSPLHF
- TRBJ2-5 TRBD1 TRBV3-1/TRBV3-2 TGTGCCAGCAACCAAGGAATACAGGGGAAAGAGACCCAGTACTTC CASNQGIQGKETQYF
- TRBJ2-1 TRBD2 TRBV10-3 TGTGCCATCAGTGACCCGGGAGGGCCAAAATACAATGAGCAGTTCTTC CAISDPGGPKYNEQFF
- TRBJ1-1 - TRBV15 TGTGCCACCAGCAGAGATCAGGGGCAGGGCACTGAAGCTTTCTTT CATSRDQGQGTEAFF